One and the same sample provided the 20 T cell receptor beta chains below, sequenced in a study of PD-1 blockade in mismatch repair-deficient tumors. Assay: immunoSEQ multiplex PCR; the TCRdb copy retains only in-frame clones and omits some. This sample yields more than 12,000 clones, of which about 85% are seen a single time; around 20% belongs to the top ten. This sample's time point: approximately 10-day in vitro stimulation with candidate neoantigen peptide 4. No cognate antigen is known for these TCRs. The sequencing used cells cultured in vitro, collected from a patient treated with pembrolizumab. The receptors come from an adult with mismatch repair-deficient cancer.

This clone appeared a single time. The chain has TRBV6-5 and TRBJ1-1; 7 bases agree with TRBD1. There are 13 residues in the CDR3. V shed 5 bases and J 6 bases; nucleotides not matched to a gene: 6. The germline CDR1 and CDR2 sequences are MNHEY and SVGAGI. CDR3 sequence: CASSLQGWAEAFF. The CDR3 nucleotides read TGTGCCAGCAGTCTACAGGGGTGGGCTGAAGCTTTCTTT.

In nucleotides, the CDR3 is TGCGAGCCGTGGGGTTCCGGGGAAAAACTGTTTTTT. It is translated as CEPWGSGEKLFF. V and J are TRBV10-2 and TRBJ1-4, with unresolved D. The CDR3 extends over 12 amino acids. In germline, CDR1 is WSHSY, CDR2 SAAADI.

The rearrangement links TRBV27 to TRBJ1-4; TRBD1 aligns across 10 bases. V trimming: 8 bases; J trimming: 7 bases; junction bases outside the gene matches: 7. Germline CDR1 MNHEY, CDR2 SMNVEV (reference sequence). This CDR3 region has 14 residues. CDR3 sequence reads: CASATGTGAEKLFF. CDR3 DNA sequence: TGTGCCAGCGCCACCGGGACAGGGGCTGAAAAACTGTTTTTT.

The rearrangement joins TRBV2 to TRBJ1-1; D perhaps matches TRBD1 (5 bases). The germline CDR1 and CDR2 sequences are SNHLY and FYNNEI. The CDR3 runs to 13 residues. Trimming took 5 bases from V and 0 from J, leaving 7 bases between them. CDR3 nucleotide sequence: TGTGCCAGCAGTCAGGGAATGAACACTGAAGCTTTCTTT. Protein product: CASSQGMNTEAFF.

This clone was seen just once. The V call is TRBV6-9, the J call TRBJ1-4; D uncertain. Germline V gene data show CDR1 as MNHGY and CDR2 as SVAAGI. The CDR3 covers 14 residues. The ends were cut back, 6 bases at V and 1 base at J, with 9 bases in the middle. CDR3 nucleotide sequence: TGTGCCAGCAGCCGCACGGGAACTAATGAAAAACTGTTTTTT. Protein: CASSRTGTNEKLFF.

The chain uses TRBV7-7 and TRBJ2-1; the D is unclear. V lost 0 bases, J lost 6 bases, and 6 bases lay in between. Looked up from germline, CDR1 is SSHAT and CDR2 is FNYEAQ (reference sequence). The CDR3 consists of 13 residues. CDR3 sequence reads: CASSLAGSNEQFF. The DNA for the CDR3 is TGTGCCAGCAGCTTAGCGGGGTCCAATGAGCAGTTCTTC.

The rearrangement joins TRBV7-3 to TRBJ2-7; 8 bases align to TRBD2. V was clipped by 5 bases and J by 3 bases; unmatched bases: 15. The CDR3 extends over 17 amino acids. The germline V gene has CDR1 SGHTA and CDR2 FQGTGA. The CDR3, as DNA: TGTGCCAGCAGCCCAACGGGGGGTAGCGGGAAAGACTACGAGCAGTACTTC. Translation: CASSPTGGSGKDYEQYF.

The rearrangement joins TRBV4-1 to TRBJ1-1, with D hard to call. The CDR3 is 16 residues long. Germline-derived CDR1 and CDR2 are MGHRA and YSYEKL. V lost 0 bases and J lost 1, with 12 bases in between. CDR3 in amino acids: CASSQDSPNPNTEAFF. CDR3 DNA sequence: TGCGCCAGCAGCCAAGATTCACCCAATCCGAACACTGAAGCTTTCTTT.

The chain is built from TRBV30 and TRBJ1-5; the D gene is possibly TRBD1 (5 bases). V was cut by 0 bases and J by 7 bases, with 10 bases left in between. The CDR3 length is 13 residues. The germline gives CDR1 GTSNPN, CDR2 SVGIG (reference sequence). The CDR3, as DNA: TGTGCCTGGAGTGTTGTGGGGGGACAGCCCCAGCATTTT. It encodes CAWSVVGGQPQHF. Using reference TRBV30 and TRBJ1-5 for the parts outside the CDR3, the full variable domain is SQTIHQWPATLVQPVGSPLSLECTVEGTSNPNLYWYRQAAGRGLQLLFYSVGIGQISSEVPQNLSASRPQDRQFILSSKKLLLSDSGFYLCAWSVVGGQPQHFGDGTRLSIL.

The chain employs TRBV14 and TRBJ2-1, with TRBD1 as a possible D gene (5 bases). V was cut by 1 base and J by 9 bases, with 10 bases left in between. Germline CDR1 and CDR2: SGHDN and FVKESK. The CDR3 loop spans 13 amino acids. The CDR3 sequence is CASSQVWGREQFF. The DNA for the CDR3 is TGTGCCAGCAGCCAAGTCTGGGGCCGTGAGCAGTTCTTC.

This chain links TRBV2 with TRBJ2-5, with D tentatively TRBD1 (6 bases). CDR3 length equals 14 residues. The germline V and J ends were trimmed by 2 bases and 0 bases, with 7 bases remaining between them. Germline CDR1 is SNHLY and CDR2 is FYNNEI. This chain's CDR3 is CASSENRDQETQYF. The DNA for the CDR3 is TGTGCCAGCAGTGAAAACAGGGACCAAGAGACCCAGTACTTC.

J is TRBJ2-2 and V is TRBV5-4; 11 nucleotides match TRBD1. CDR3 length: 16 residues. Germline values: CDR1 SGHNT, CDR2 YYREEE (reference sequence). The J segment lost 7 bases and the V segment lost 7 bases, leaving 12 bases of the junction unmatched. The CDR3 spells CASGTPGQGGSGELFF. CDR3 DNA: TGTGCCAGCGGCACACCGGGACAGGGGGGGAGCGGGGAGCTGTTTTTT.

This clone turned up a few times. CDR3 sequence reads: CASSASEVRDTQYF. The CDR3 nucleotides read TGTGCCAGCTCCGCTAGCGAGGTCAGAGATACGCAGTATTTT. This chain links TRBV6-5 with TRBJ2-3, with D possibly matching TRBD2 (6 bases). The V end was cut by 8 bases, the J end by 5 bases, with 17 bases between. CDR1 and CDR2 from the germline V gene are MNHEY and SVGAGI. The CDR3 consists of 14 residues.

This rearrangement joins TRBV19 to TRBJ1-1, with 9 nucleotides matching TRBD1. Trimming took 9 bases from V and 1 from J; bases not matched to a gene: 9. Germline lookup yields CDR1 LNHDA and CDR2 SQIVND (reference sequence). The CDR3 runs 15 residues. CDR3 nucleotides: TGTGCCAGAGCACTCTACAGGGGGCCGAACACTGAAGCTTTCTTT. Its translation is CARALYRGPNTEAFF.

This chain links TRBV10-3 with TRBJ1-1; D is unresolved. The CDR3 runs to 15 residues. Trimming took 3 bases from V and 1 from J, leaving 12 bases between them. Germline loops: CDR1 ENHRY, CDR2 SYGVKD. DNA for the CDR3: TGTGCCATCAGTGACTTAGGGAACGGGAACACTGAAGCTTTCTTT. This gives the protein CAISDLGNGNTEAFF.

The rearrangement links TRBV19 to TRBJ1-1; D not resolved. Looked up from germline, CDR1 is LNHDA and CDR2 is SQIVND (reference sequence). The CDR3 totals 14 residues. V was pared by 2 bases and J by 5 bases, with 12 bases between. The CDR3: CASSIKLSRTEAFF. CDR3 bases: TGTGCCAGTAGTATAAAACTCTCCCGGACTGAAGCTTTCTTT.

The V and J genes are TRBV10-3 and TRBJ2-7; D remains ambiguous. Germline V lookup: CDR1 ENHRY, CDR2 SYGVKD. Trimming stripped 2 bases from V and 6 bases from J, with 8 bases between. The CDR3 extends over 12 amino acids. Here the CDR3 reads CAISEATGEQYF. The CDR3 DNA reads as TGTGCCATCAGTGAGGCCACTGGCGAGCAGTACTTC.

The chain joins TRBV9 to TRBJ2-1, with TRBD2 matching over 9 bases. V gave up 0 bases and J gave up 0 bases; unmatched junction bases: 4. Germline V gene data show CDR1 as SGDLS and CDR2 as YYNGEE. The CDR3 consists of 17 residues. CDR3: CASSVDAGGISYNEQFF. For the CDR3, the DNA is TGTGCCAGCAGCGTAGATGCGGGAGGGATCTCCTACAATGAGCAGTTCTTC.

The gene calls are TRBV28 and TRBJ2-7; no definite D call. V dropped 4 bases and J dropped 4 bases, with 5 bases sitting between them. Germline assignment: CDR1 MDHEN and CDR2 SYDVKM. The CDR3 runs to 11 residues. This CDR3 reads CASSSEYEQYF. The CDR3, as DNA: TGTGCCAGCAGTTCTGAATACGAGCAGTACTTC.

This clone turned up a few times. The chain links TRBV9 to TRBJ2-3; 9 bases agree with TRBD1. The junction had 6 bases not matched to a gene; V was cut back by 3 bases and J by 4 bases. CDR1 is SGDLS and CDR2 is YYNGEE in the germline V gene. There are 15 residues in the CDR3. The CDR3 loop is CASSAGQGPPDTQYF. Here the CDR3 DNA reads TGTGCCAGCAGCGCCGGACAGGGGCCCCCAGATACGCAGTATTTT.